This T cell receptor beta chain is drawn from a study of shared clonotypes between healthy human individuals. The test was conducted at deep level. Profiling relied on immunoSEQ multiplex PCR, and the TCRdb table lists in-frame clones only, not all of them. The sample carries fewer than 500,000 clones, around 79% recorded once. Trimming removed 5 bases at V and 10 bases at J, with 15 bases between. The CDR3 spans 13 residues. Germline CDR1 is MNHEY and CDR2 is SMNVEV (reference sequence). What was sequenced was PBMCs. The V call is TRBV27, the J call TRBJ2-1; D is perhaps TRBD2 (6 bases). The source is a woman in her 40s in good health. Some clones in this sample may be carry-over from other donors' samples. The CDR3 DNA sequence: TGTGCCAGCAGTGGAGGGGTTCGACGGGAGCAGTTCTTC. Amino acids: CASSGGVRREQFF.